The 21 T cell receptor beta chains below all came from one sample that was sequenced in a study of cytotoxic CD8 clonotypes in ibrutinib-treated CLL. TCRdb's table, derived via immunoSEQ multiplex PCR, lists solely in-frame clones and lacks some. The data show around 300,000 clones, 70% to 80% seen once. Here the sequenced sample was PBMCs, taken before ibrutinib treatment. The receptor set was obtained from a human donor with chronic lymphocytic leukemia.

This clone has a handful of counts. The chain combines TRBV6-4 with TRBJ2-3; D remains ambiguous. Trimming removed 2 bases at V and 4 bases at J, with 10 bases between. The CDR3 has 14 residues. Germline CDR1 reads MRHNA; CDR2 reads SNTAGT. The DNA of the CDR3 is TGTGCCAGCAGTGACGGGGAAGGGTCAGATACGCAGTATTTT. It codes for CASSDGEGSDTQYF.

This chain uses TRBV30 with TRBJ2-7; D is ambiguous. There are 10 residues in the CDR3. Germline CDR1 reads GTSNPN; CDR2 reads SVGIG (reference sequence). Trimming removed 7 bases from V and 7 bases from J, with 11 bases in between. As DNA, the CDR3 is TGTGCCTACTTCGGCCGGGAGCAGTACTTC. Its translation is CAYFGREQYF.

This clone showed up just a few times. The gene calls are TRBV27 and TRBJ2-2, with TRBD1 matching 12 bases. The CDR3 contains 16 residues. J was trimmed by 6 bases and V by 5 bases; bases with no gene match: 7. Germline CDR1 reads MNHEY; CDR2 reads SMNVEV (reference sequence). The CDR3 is CASSGTGGGLAGELFF. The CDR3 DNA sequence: TGTGCCAGCAGTGGGACAGGGGGCGGACTAGCCGGGGAGCTGTTTTTT.

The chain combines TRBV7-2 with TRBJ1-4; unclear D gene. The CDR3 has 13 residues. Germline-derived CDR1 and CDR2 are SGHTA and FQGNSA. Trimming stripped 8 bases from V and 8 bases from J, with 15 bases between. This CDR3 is CASDPDMREKLFF. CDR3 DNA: TGTGCCAGCGACCCTGACATGAGGGAAAAACTGTTTTTT.

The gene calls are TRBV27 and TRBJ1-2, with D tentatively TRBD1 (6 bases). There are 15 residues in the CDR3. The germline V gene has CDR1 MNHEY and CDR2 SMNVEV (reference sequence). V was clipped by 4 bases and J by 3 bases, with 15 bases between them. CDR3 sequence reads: CASSSSGDSYYGYTF. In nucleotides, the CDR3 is TGTGCCAGCAGTTCTTCAGGGGACTCCTACTATGGCTACACCTTC.

The CDR3, as DNA: TGTGCCAGTAGTATAGTGGCCAAAAACTCCTACGAGCAGTACTTC. It codes for CASSIVAKNSYEQYF. The chain recombines TRBV19 with TRBJ2-7; no clear D. Germline V gives CDR1 LNHDA, CDR2 SQIVND (reference sequence). This CDR3 is 15 amino acids long. Trimming shortened V by 1 base and J by 0 bases, and 10 bases separated the two germline ends.

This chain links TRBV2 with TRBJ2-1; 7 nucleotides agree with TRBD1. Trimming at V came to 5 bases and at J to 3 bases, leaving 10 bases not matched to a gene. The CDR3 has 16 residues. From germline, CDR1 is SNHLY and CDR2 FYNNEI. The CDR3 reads CASSTTGDVYYNEQFF. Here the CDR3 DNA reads TGTGCCAGCAGTACAACAGGGGACGTCTACTACAATGAGCAGTTCTTC.

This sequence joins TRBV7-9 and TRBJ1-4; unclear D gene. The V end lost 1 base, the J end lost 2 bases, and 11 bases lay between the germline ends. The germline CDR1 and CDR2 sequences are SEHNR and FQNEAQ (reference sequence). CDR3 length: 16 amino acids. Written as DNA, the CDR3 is TGTGCCAGCAGCTTAGAGGCGTCCGGGACTAATGAAAAACTGTTTTTT. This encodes CASSLEASGTNEKLFF.

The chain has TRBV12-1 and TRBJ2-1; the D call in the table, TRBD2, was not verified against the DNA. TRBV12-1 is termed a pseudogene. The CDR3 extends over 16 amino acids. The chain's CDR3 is CASSLDREKGYNEQFF. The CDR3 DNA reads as TGTGCCAGCAGCTTGGACCGGGAGAAGGGGTACAATGAGCAGTTCTTC.

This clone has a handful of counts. CDR3 protein: CATSRDLGQKTSTDTQYF. CDR3 bases: TGTGCCACCAGCAGAGATCTGGGACAGAAGACTAGCACAGATACGCAGTATTTT. The genes are TRBV15 and TRBJ2-3, with TRBD1 matching over 7 bases. The CDR3 covers 18 residues. Germline V CDR1 and CDR2: LNHNV, YYDKDF (reference sequence). J lost 0 bases, V lost 0 bases, and 9 bases had no gene match.

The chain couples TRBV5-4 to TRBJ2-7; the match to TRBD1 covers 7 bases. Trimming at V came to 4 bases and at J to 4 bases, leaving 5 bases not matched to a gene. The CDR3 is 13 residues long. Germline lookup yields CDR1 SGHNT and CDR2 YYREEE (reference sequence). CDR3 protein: CASSKGQLYEQYF. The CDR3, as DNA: TGTGCCAGCAGCAAGGGACAGTTATACGAGCAGTACTTC. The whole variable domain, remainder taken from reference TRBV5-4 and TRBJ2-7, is ETGVTQSPTHLIKTRGQQVTLRCSSQSGHNTVSWYQQALGQGPQFIFQYYREEENGRGNFPPRFSGLQFPNYSSELNVNALELDDSALYLCASSKGQLYEQYFGPGTRLTVT.

Written as DNA, the CDR3 is TGTGCCAGCAAAGCGACTAGTACTTACTTTAGCGAGCAGTACTTC. It encodes CASKATSTYFSEQYF. J is TRBJ2-7 and V is TRBV27, with D maybe TRBD2 (6 bases). The V end was cut by 7 bases, the J end by 6 bases, with 22 bases between. The CDR3 extends over 15 amino acids. Germline V gives CDR1 MNHEY, CDR2 SMNVEV (reference sequence).

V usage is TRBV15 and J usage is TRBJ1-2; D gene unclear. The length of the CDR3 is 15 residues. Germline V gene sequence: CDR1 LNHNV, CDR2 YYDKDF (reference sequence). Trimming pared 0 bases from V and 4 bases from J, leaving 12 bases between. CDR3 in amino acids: CATSRDLGLIYGYTF. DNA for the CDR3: TGTGCCACCAGCAGAGATCTCGGACTCATCTATGGCTACACCTTC.

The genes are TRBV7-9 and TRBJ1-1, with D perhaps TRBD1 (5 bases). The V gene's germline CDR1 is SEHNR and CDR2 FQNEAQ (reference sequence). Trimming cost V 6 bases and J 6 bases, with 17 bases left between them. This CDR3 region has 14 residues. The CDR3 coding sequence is TGTGCCAGCAGGCCGGCAGGGATGTTCTCTGAAGCTTTCTTT. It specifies CASRPAGMFSEAFF.

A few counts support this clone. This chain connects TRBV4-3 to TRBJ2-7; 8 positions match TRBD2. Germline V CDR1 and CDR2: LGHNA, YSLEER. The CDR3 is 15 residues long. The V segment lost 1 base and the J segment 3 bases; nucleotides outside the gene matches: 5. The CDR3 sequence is CASSQVRTSRYEQYF. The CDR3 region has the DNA TGCGCCAGCAGCCAAGTGAGGACTAGCCGCTACGAGCAGTACTTC.

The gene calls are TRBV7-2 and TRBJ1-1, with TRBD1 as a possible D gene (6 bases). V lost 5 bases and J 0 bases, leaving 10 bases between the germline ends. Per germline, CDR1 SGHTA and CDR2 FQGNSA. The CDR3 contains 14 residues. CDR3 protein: CASSPDRMNTEAFF. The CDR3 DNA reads TGTGCCAGCAGCCCGGACAGAATGAACACTGAAGCTTTCTTT.

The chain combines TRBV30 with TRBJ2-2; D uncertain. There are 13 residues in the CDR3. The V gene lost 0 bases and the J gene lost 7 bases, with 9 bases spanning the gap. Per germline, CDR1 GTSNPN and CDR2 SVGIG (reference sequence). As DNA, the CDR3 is TGTGCCTGGAGTGTACGAATGGACGGGGAGCTGTTTTTT. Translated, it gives CAWSVRMDGELFF.

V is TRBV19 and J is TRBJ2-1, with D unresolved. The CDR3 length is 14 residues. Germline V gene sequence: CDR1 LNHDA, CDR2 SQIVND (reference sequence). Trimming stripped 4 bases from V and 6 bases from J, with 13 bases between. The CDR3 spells CASSTPGGSNEQFF. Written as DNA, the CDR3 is TGTGCCAGTAGTACCCCGGGCGGTAGCAATGAGCAGTTCTTC.

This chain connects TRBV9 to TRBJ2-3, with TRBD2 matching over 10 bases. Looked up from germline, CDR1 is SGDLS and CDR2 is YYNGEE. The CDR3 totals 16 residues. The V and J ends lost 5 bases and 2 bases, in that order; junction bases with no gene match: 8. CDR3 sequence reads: CASRKGLAESTDTQYF. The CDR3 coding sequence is TGTGCCAGCAGGAAAGGACTAGCGGAGTCCACAGATACGCAGTATTTT.

CDR3 residues: CASSLGQTSAKRDEQYF. The CDR3 DNA reads TGTGCCAGCAGCTTAGGGCAGACTAGCGCAAAACGCGACGAGCAGTACTTC. The gene calls are TRBV11-2 and TRBJ2-7, with 8 bases fitting TRBD2. V was pared by 1 base and J by 5 bases, with 13 bases of the junction left unmatched. CDR1 and CDR2 from the germline V gene are SGHAT and FQNNGV. The CDR3 loop spans 17 amino acids.

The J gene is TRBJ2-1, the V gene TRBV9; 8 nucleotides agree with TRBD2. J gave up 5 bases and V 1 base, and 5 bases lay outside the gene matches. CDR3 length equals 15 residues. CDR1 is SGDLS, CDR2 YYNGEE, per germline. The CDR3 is CASSVRSGRDNEQFF. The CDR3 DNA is TGTGCCAGCAGCGTACGCAGCGGGAGAGACAATGAGCAGTTCTTC.